This T cell receptor (beta chain) emerged from a study of blood T cell repertoires in COVID-19. For the study at large: Sample material is recorded as cDNA or gDNA derived from T cells, B-cell-depleted T cells, or PBMCs.

Germline values: CDR1 LNHDA, CDR2 SQIVND (reference sequence). CDR3 length equals 15 residues. With V trimmed by 5 bases and J by 7 bases, 6 bases remained unmatched. Repertoires were generated with immunoSEQ multiplex PCR, while TCRdb's copy carries only in-frame clones and drops some. The sample records about 50,000 clones, 88% being singletons. This TCR was recovered from a man in his fifties with active COVID-19. This chain uses TRBV19 with TRBJ2-1; 12 bases match TRBD2. Sample: peripheral blood. The CDR3 DNA is TGTGCCAGTAGTCTAGGACTAGCGGGGTTAAATGAGCAGTTCTTC. Its translation: CASSLGLAGLNEQFF.